The source of this TCR beta chain is a study of OX40 agonist ivuxolimab in advanced cancers. Study-wide results and limits: Still undetermined is the antigen specificity of the expanded peripheral T cells.

Assay: immunoSEQ multiplex PCR; the TCRdb copy retains only in-frame clones and omits some. The repertoire includes approximately 86,000 clones, roughly 90% of them detected once, and 0.33% sits in the top ten. The CDR3 contains 16 residues. The germline V gene encodes CDR1 SGHRS and CDR2 YFSETQ. As regards this clone: Its matching antigen is unknown. One end of the junction varies from germline; a read error may be responsible.

Sequencing used CD4+ or CD8+ T cells sorted from blood, obtained in a trial of the OX40 agonist ivuxolimab. The chain has TRBV5-1 and TRBJ2-1, with 10 bases identical to TRBD2. This receptor was taken from an adult with an advanced solid tumor such as melanoma, head and neck, liver or kidney cancer. The CDR3 bases are TGCGCCAGCAGTCGAGGACTAGCGGCCCCACGGGGTGAGCTGTTCTTC. Amino acids: CASSRGLAAPRGELFF.